The 31 T cell receptor beta chains listed next were all sequenced from one sample in a study of naive and memory T cell subsets. These receptors have no known antigen. Both TRBC1 and TRBC2 were covered by a beta constant-region primer of two equimolar oligonucleotides. Ligated cDNA was amplified by four rounds of PCR with nested alpha and beta constant-region primers and SP2. TCRdb reanalysed the UMI-ligation and nested PCR reads using MiXCR and keeps one entry per CDR3 protein. Found here are roughly 150,000 distinct CDR3 sequences, approximately 22% of them singletons; the top ten hold 0.11%. Study-wide points: Especially in CD8 cells, naive repertoires contained a few larger clonotypes, possibly CD45RA-re-expressing memory cells.

The sequencing input was naive CD4+ T cells from blood. The source is a human donor in good health.

Remarks on this clonotype: At one end, the junction sequence differs from germline, possibly due to a read error. The rearrangement uses TRBV19 and TRBJ2-1; TRBD2 aligns across 8 bases. Germline V CDR1 and CDR2: LNHDA, SQIVND (reference sequence). The CDR3 has 16 amino acids. This CDR3 is CAGSPARLASYNEQFF. The CDR3 DNA sequence: TGTGCCGGTAGTCCCGCCCGACTAGCGTCCTACAATGAGCAGTTCTTC.

This clonotype has just a few counts. The J gene is TRBJ2-7, the V gene TRBV28; weak D call: TRBD2 (6 bases). The V and J ends lost 6 bases and 2 bases respectively, with 17 bases between them. The CDR3 runs 15 residues. The germline V gene has CDR1 MDHEN and CDR2 SYDVKM. The CDR3 nucleotides are TGTGCCAGCAGAACCCGGGGGACTGGAACCTACGAGCAGTACTTC. This codes for CASRTRGTGTYEQYF.

The V and J genes are TRBV28 and TRBJ1-5; 12 nucleotides agree with TRBD1. The germline CDR1 and CDR2 sequences are MDHEN and SYDVKM. The V gene end was trimmed by 6 bases and the J gene end by 7 bases; junction bases not matched to a gene: 4. The CDR3 length is 14 residues. CDR3 protein: CASRGQGAGQPQHF. The DNA for the CDR3 is TGTGCCAGCAGGGGACAGGGGGCGGGGCAGCCCCAGCATTTT. The whole variable domain, remainder taken from reference TRBV28 and TRBJ1-5, is DVKVTQSSRYLVKRTGEKVFLECVQDMDHENMFWYRQDPGLGLRLIYFSYDVKMKEKGDIPEGYSVSREKKERFSLILESASTNQTSMYLCASRGQGAGQPQHFGDGTRLSIL.

This clonotype was counted many times. The gene calls are TRBV19 and TRBJ2-1; 8 nucleotides line up with TRBD2. CDR3 length equals 16 residues. Looked up from germline, CDR1 is LNHDA and CDR2 is SQIVND (reference sequence). V trimming: 3 bases; J trimming: 7 bases; junction bases outside the gene matches: 11. The CDR3 DNA sequence: TGTGCCAGTAGTATCCGGAGTTACGGGGGGGGGAATGAGCAGTTCTTC. Amino acid sequence: CASSIRSYGGGNEQFF.

The V gene is TRBV2, the J gene TRBJ2-1; D may match TRBD1 or TRBD2 (5 bases each). Germline CDR1 reads SNHLY; CDR2 reads FYNNEI. V was cut by 3 bases and J by 5 bases, with 17 bases left in between. This CDR3 is built from 16 residues. The CDR3 is CASSDQRGVRHNEQFF. CDR3 DNA: TGTGCCAGCAGTGATCAGAGGGGAGTTCGCCACAATGAGCAGTTCTTC.

This clonotype was counted only a few times. CDR3 amino acids: CASSPRGALETQYF. Written as DNA, the CDR3 is TGTGCCAGCAGCCCTAGGGGGGCCCTCGAGACCCAGTACTTC. The chain uses TRBV7-2 and TRBJ2-5; D could derive from TRBD1 or TRBD2 (6 bases each). Germline V lookup: CDR1 SGHTA, CDR2 FQGNSA. Between the trimmed V and J ends, which lost 5 bases and 5 bases, there was a span of 15 bases. The CDR3 contains 14 residues.

This clonotype was recorded a few times. The rearrangement joins TRBV15 to TRBJ1-5; D not resolved. There are 13 residues in the CDR3. V was pared by 1 base and J by 6 bases, with 7 bases between. Germline assignment: CDR1 LNHNV and CDR2 YYDKDF (reference sequence). CDR3 DNA sequence: TGTGCCACCAGCAGAGGAGGCAGTCAGCCCCAGCATTTT. It is translated as CATSRGGSQPQHF.

This chain uses TRBV11-2 with TRBJ2-7, with D perhaps being TRBD1 or TRBD2 (5 bases each). From germline, CDR1 is SGHAT and CDR2 FQNNGV. Trimming shortened V by 3 bases and J by 0 bases, and 12 bases separated the two germline ends. This CDR3 comprises 15 residues. CDR3 region: CASSFRRDASYEQYF. DNA for the CDR3: TGTGCCAGCAGCTTCCGCCGGGACGCCTCCTACGAGCAGTACTTC.

This clonotype was seen a handful of times. The V and J genes are TRBV7-2 and TRBJ1-6; D is uncertain. This CDR3 is 14 amino acids long. Trimming removed 5 bases from V and 6 bases from J, with 11 bases in between. Germline V gives CDR1 SGHTA, CDR2 FQGNSA. The CDR3 bases are TGTGCCAGCAGCCCCCTAAATTCTAATTCACCCCTCCACTTT. This codes for CASSPLNSNSPLHF.

The V and J genes are TRBV29-1 and TRBJ1-2; D possibly corresponds to TRBD1 (6 bases). Trimming took 4 bases from V and 7 from J, leaving 22 bases between them. Germline CDR1 is SQVTM and CDR2 is ANQGSEA. The CDR3 runs 15 residues. The CDR3 DNA reads as TGCAGCGTTGCCAAGGGGGGGGAACCGTCGGTTGGCTACACCTTC. The encoded protein is CSVAKGGEPSVGYTF.

The sample holds a few counts of this clonotype. The gene calls are TRBV28 and TRBJ2-5, with TRBD2 matching over 10 bases. Germline V lookup: CDR1 MDHEN, CDR2 SYDVKM. The CDR3 has 15 residues. V trimming: 3 bases; J trimming: 2 bases; junction bases outside the gene matches: 3. The CDR3 DNA follows: TGTGCCAGCAGTTTGACTAGCGGGTCACAAGAGACCCAGTACTTC. This encodes CASSLTSGSQETQYF.

Only a few counts were recorded for this clonotype. This chain uses TRBV7-3 with TRBJ2-5, with 11 positions matching TRBD2. There are 17 residues in the CDR3. Per germline, CDR1 SGHTA and CDR2 FQGTGA. The junction had 5 bases not matched to a gene; V was cut back by 2 bases and J by 0 bases. In DNA form, the CDR3 reads TGTGCCAGCAGCTTAGGTACTAGCGGGAGATACCAAGAGACCCAGTACTTC. Amino acid sequence: CASSLGTSGRYQETQYF.

This clonotype was found a few times. DNA of the CDR3: TGTGCCAGCAATTGGGACGCTAGCAATCAGCCCCAGCATTTT. The encoded protein is CASNWDASNQPQHF. V usage is TRBV6-6 and J usage is TRBJ1-5, with a tentative D call TRBD1 (5 bases). This CDR3 has 14 residues. Deletions cut 7 bases from V and 0 bases from J, with 10 bases between. Germline-derived CDR1 and CDR2 are MNHNY and SVGAGI (reference sequence).

The chain recombines TRBV5-1 with TRBJ2-1; TRBD1 aligns across 7 bases. The V gene end was trimmed by 2 bases and the J gene end by 4 bases; junction bases not matched to a gene: 3. The CDR3 sequence is 14 residues long. The germline V gene has CDR1 SGHRS and CDR2 YFSETQ. CDR3 in DNA: TGCGCCAGCAGCTTAAGGGACAGATACAATGAGCAGTTCTTC. This sequence encodes CASSLRDRYNEQFF.

This sequence joins TRBV28 and TRBJ2-3; D is ambiguous. Trimming took off 8 bases at V and 2 bases at J, with 5 bases between the two ends. The germline gives CDR1 MDHEN, CDR2 SYDVKM. This CDR3 comprises 11 residues. CDR3 coding DNA: TGTGCCAGCGCAAACACAGATACGCAGTATTTT. Its translation: CASANTDTQYF.

This clonotype showed up just once. The V gene is TRBV20-1, the J gene TRBJ2-1, with 9 bases that match TRBD1. This CDR3 is built from 15 residues. Losses at the gene ends were 3 bases for V and 2 bases for J; bases not matched to a gene: 5. Germline V gene sequence: CDR1 DFQATT, CDR2 SNEGSKA (reference sequence). CDR3 sequence: CSASEGTGTYNEQFF. CDR3 DNA: TGCAGTGCTAGCGAGGGGACAGGGACCTACAATGAGCAGTTCTTC.

This clonotype was counted between two and nine times. V and J are TRBV29-1 and TRBJ1-1; 8 nucleotides align to TRBD1. Germline V CDR1 and CDR2: SQVTM, ANQGSEA. The CDR3 loop spans 13 amino acids. The CDR3 loop is CSDFGQGDGRAFF. In nucleotides, the CDR3 is TGCAGTGACTTTGGACAGGGTGACGGCAGAGCTTTCTTT.

This chain links TRBV2 with TRBJ2-5, with D possibly being TRBD2 (6 bases). In germline, CDR1 is SNHLY, CDR2 FYNNEI. The CDR3 is 13 amino acids. V was pared by 7 bases and J by 2 bases, with 11 bases between. The CDR3 nucleotides are TGTGCCAGCAACCGGGAGCTACAAGAGACCCAGTACTTC. This gives the protein CASNRELQETQYF.

This clonotype was counted only a few times. The chain has TRBV27 and TRBJ1-6, with 7 bases lining up with TRBD1. Germline CDR1 is MNHEY and CDR2 is SMNVEV (reference sequence). V gave up 3 bases and J gave up 10 bases; unmatched junction bases: 9. The CDR3 is 15 residues long. The CDR3 protein is CASSFTRQGGSPLHF. CDR3 in DNA: TGTGCCAGCAGTTTTACTCGACAGGGAGGATCACCCCTCCACTTT.

The chain joins TRBV6-2 or TRBV6-3 to TRBJ2-1; TRBD2 aligns across 7 bases. This CDR3 region has 16 residues. After removal of 6 bases from V and 2 bases from J, the junction contained 10 bases not matched to a gene. Per the germline V gene, CDR1 is MNHEY and CDR2 is SVGEGT. CDR3: CASSQRGSGTYNEQFF. The CDR3 nucleotides read TGTGCCAGCAGCCAGCGGGGAAGCGGGACCTACAATGAGCAGTTCTTC.

The chain links TRBV7-9 to TRBJ2-1, with 13 bases identical to TRBD2. This CDR3 has 18 amino acids. Germline CDR1 and CDR2: SEHNR and FQNEAQ (reference sequence). V was pared by 5 bases and J by 8 bases, with 15 bases of the junction left unmatched. The DNA of the CDR3 is TGTGCCAGCAGCGCAGGACTAGCGGGAGAAGGTTTCGGTTATGAGCAGTTCTTC. Its translation: CASSAGLAGEGFGYEQFF.

The chain is built from TRBV12-3 or TRBV12-4 and TRBJ1-5; possible D gene TRBD1, 6 bases. This CDR3 region has 13 residues. V lost 7 bases and J 6 bases, leaving 13 bases between the germline ends. The CDR3 is CASNGQLGQPQHF. Here the CDR3 DNA reads TGTGCCAGCAACGGACAGCTGGGTCAGCCCCAGCATTTT.

In its sample, this clonotype was seen many times. V usage is TRBV5-6 and J usage is TRBJ2-6; D remains unclear. CDR1 and CDR2 from the germline V gene are SGHDT and YYEEEE. Trimming shortened V by 2 bases and J by 2 bases, and 8 bases separated the two germline ends. This CDR3 spans 15 amino acids. The CDR3 coding sequence is TGTGCCAGCAGCTTTCTAATAGCTGGGGCCAACGTCCTGACTTTC. Translating gives CASSFLIAGANVLTF.

This clonotype has more than one count but fewer than ten. The V and J genes are TRBV30 and TRBJ2-3; D is ambiguous. CDR1 and CDR2 (germline): GTSNPN, SVGIG (reference sequence). The CDR3 has 16 residues. The V gene lost 0 bases and the J gene lost 6 bases, with 19 bases spanning the gap. CDR3 coding DNA: TGTGCCTGGAGTGTACATATAAAACCCTCGGCGGATACGCAGTATTTT. Translating gives CAWSVHIKPSADTQYF. The full variable domain, rest sourced from reference TRBV30 and TRBJ2-3, is SQTIHQWPATLVQPVGSPLSLECTVEGTSNPNLYWYRQAAGRGLQLLFYSVGIGQISSEVPQNLSASRPQDRQFILSSKKLLLSDSGFYLCAWSVHIKPSADTQYFGPGTRLTVL.

This clonotype has only one observation. The chain links TRBV4-3 to TRBJ2-7; D call uncertain. This CDR3 comprises 14 residues. Trimming pared 4 bases from V and 1 base from J, leaving 11 bases between. Germline V CDR1 and CDR2: LGHNA, YSLEER. In nucleotides, the CDR3 is TGCGCCAGCAGCCGCATGGCCTATTCCTACGAGCAGTACTTC. It encodes CASSRMAYSYEQYF.

This clonotype was counted many times. The rearrangement uses TRBV6-1 and TRBJ2-7; D gene uncertain. The germline V gene encodes CDR1 MNHNS and CDR2 SASEGT. The ends were cut back, 10 bases at V and 2 bases at J, with 18 bases in the middle. The CDR3 has 14 amino acids. The CDR3 reads CAIPRAAKPYEQYF. CDR3 in DNA: TGTGCCATCCCTAGGGCCGCTAAGCCCTACGAGCAGTACTTC.

The rearrangement uses TRBV9 and TRBJ2-7; no definite D call. V gave up 4 bases and J gave up 1 base, with 15 bases separating them. The CDR3 spans 15 residues. Germline V CDR1 and CDR2: SGDLS, YYNGEE. CDR3 residues: CASSPERFESYEQYF. As DNA, the CDR3 is TGTGCCAGCAGCCCCGAGCGTTTTGAGTCCTACGAGCAGTACTTC.

The chain has TRBV14 and TRBJ1-1, with D hard to call. V lost 0 bases and J 0 bases, leaving 11 bases between the germline ends. Germline CDR1 SGHDN, CDR2 FVKESK. CDR3 size: 16 residues. CDR3 coding DNA: TGTGCCAGCAGCCAAGATCTGGCATCCATGAACACTGAAGCTTTCTTT. Protein sequence: CASSQDLASMNTEAFF. The whole variable domain, remainder taken from reference TRBV14 and TRBJ1-1, is EAGVTQFPSHSVIEKGQTVTLRCDPISGHDNLYWYRRVMGKEIKFLLHFVKESKQDESGMPNNRFLAERTGGTYSTLKVQPAELEDSGVYFCASSQDLASMNTEAFFGQGTRLTVV.

V gene TRBV29-1 combines with J gene TRBJ2-1; 10 bases are a match to TRBD1. The trim removed 7 bases at V and 10 bases at J, leaving 10 bases unmatched. Per germline, CDR1 SQVTM and CDR2 ANQGSEA. The CDR3 covers 13 residues. CDR3 loop: CSARTGGFREQFF. The CDR3 DNA reads as TGCAGCGCCAGGACAGGGGGATTTCGCGAGCAGTTCTTC.

The rearrangement links TRBV20-1 to TRBJ2-7, with D tentatively TRBD1 or TRBD2 (5 bases each). V gave up 2 bases and J gave up 4 bases, with 15 bases separating them. Germline CDR1 reads DFQATT; CDR2 reads SNEGSKA (reference sequence). This CDR3 has 14 amino acids. The CDR3: CSARRGASLYEQYF. The CDR3 DNA sequence: TGCAGTGCTAGAAGGGGAGCCTCTCTTTACGAGCAGTACTTC.

To note about this clonotype: Being one base from a much bigger clone, this may be a read error. V and J are TRBV6-5 and TRBJ2-2; possible D gene TRBD1, 5 bases. The CDR3 spans 13 residues. In germline, CDR1 is MNHEY, CDR2 SVGAGI. For the CDR3, the DNA is TGTGCCAGCAGCAGACAGCCCACCGAGGAGCTGTTTTTT. This codes for CASSRQPTEELFF.